Below are 5 T cell receptor beta chains sequenced from a single sample in a study of vaccination effects on CD4 cells after COVID-19. Data came from immunoSEQ multiplex PCR; TCRdb stores just in-frame clones and leaves some out. Among tens of thousands of clones listed, roughly 80% were seen once. Which antigens these TCRs recognize remains unknown. Under the ViraFEST assay, PBMC were stimulated with viral peptide pools so that antigen-specific CD4+ T cells expanded. Sequencing was performed afterwards. At the end of roughly 9 days of culture, CD4+ T cells were isolated. Participants completed two doses of the BNT162b2 or mRNA-1273 vaccine. The material was CD4+ T cells from PBMCs cultured with HCoV-OC43 spike peptides, obtained after COVID-19 vaccination. The subset: HCoV-OC43 spike overlapping peptide pool stimulation. These receptors originate from a human donor who received a COVID-19 vaccine.

The chain recombines TRBV24-1 with TRBJ2-5; no clear D gene. Germline CDR1 is KGHDR and CDR2 is SFDVKD. The V end lost 0 bases, the J end lost 1 base, and 5 bases lay between the germline ends. CDR3 size: 14 residues. CDR3 sequence reads: CATSDLEGQETQYF. CDR3 nucleotide sequence: TGTGCCACCAGTGATTTGGAAGGCCAAGAGACCCAGTACTTC.

This clone was counted a few times. The J gene is TRBJ2-2, the V gene TRBV7-9; 8 nucleotides line up with TRBD1. The CDR3 extends over 16 amino acids. The germline V gene has CDR1 SEHNR and CDR2 FQNEAQ (reference sequence). Trimming at V came to 3 bases and at J to 0 bases, leaving 3 bases not matched to a gene. CDR3 in amino acids: CASSFQGAANTGELFF. The DNA of the CDR3 is TGTGCCAGCAGCTTCCAGGGGGCGGCGAACACCGGGGAGCTGTTTTTT.

The chain uses TRBV3-1 (or the pseudogene TRBV3-2) and TRBJ2-3, with D unclear. Germline CDR1 reads LGHDT; CDR2 reads YNNKEL (reference sequence). Trimming took 5 bases from V and 1 from J, leaving 13 bases between them. CDR3 size: 15 residues. Here the CDR3 reads CASSSILFGTDTQYF. Written as DNA, the CDR3 is TGTGCCAGCAGCTCCATTTTGTTTGGCACAGATACGCAGTATTTT.

This chain connects TRBV28 to TRBJ2-3; D not certain. V dropped 6 bases and J dropped 5 bases, with 15 bases sitting between them. CDR1 MDHEN and CDR2 SYDVKM come from the germline V gene. The CDR3 extends over 14 amino acids. The DNA of the CDR3 is TGTGCCAGCAGGTTCCACAGCTGGAGAGATACGCAGTATTTT. It codes for CASRFHSWRDTQYF.

The gene calls are TRBV12-3 or TRBV12-4 and TRBJ1-4; 7 nucleotides align to TRBD1. The V gene end was trimmed by 5 bases and the J gene end by 13 bases; junction bases not matched to a gene: 7. This CDR3 contains 12 residues. The CDR3 loop is CASSLRQGGLFF. The CDR3 bases are TGTGCCAGCAGTCTAAGACAGGGTGGACTGTTTTTT.